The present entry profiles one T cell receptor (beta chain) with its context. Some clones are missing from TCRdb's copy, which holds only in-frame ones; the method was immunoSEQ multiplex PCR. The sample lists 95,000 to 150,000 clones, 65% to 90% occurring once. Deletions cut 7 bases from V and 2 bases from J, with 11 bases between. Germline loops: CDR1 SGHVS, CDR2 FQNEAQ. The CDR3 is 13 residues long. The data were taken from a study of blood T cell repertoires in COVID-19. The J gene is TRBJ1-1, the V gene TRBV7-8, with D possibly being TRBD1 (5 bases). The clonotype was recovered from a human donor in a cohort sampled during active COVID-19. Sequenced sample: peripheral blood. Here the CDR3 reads CASTLTDNTEAFF. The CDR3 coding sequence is TGTGCCAGCACCCTGACAGATAACACTGAAGCTTTCTTT. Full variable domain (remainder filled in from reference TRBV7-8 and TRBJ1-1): GAGVSQSPRYKVAKRGQDVALRCDPISGHVSLFWYQQALGQGPEFLTYFQNEAQLDKSGLPSDRFFAERPEGSVSTLKIQRTQQEDSAVYLCASTLTDNTEAFFGQGTRLTVV.